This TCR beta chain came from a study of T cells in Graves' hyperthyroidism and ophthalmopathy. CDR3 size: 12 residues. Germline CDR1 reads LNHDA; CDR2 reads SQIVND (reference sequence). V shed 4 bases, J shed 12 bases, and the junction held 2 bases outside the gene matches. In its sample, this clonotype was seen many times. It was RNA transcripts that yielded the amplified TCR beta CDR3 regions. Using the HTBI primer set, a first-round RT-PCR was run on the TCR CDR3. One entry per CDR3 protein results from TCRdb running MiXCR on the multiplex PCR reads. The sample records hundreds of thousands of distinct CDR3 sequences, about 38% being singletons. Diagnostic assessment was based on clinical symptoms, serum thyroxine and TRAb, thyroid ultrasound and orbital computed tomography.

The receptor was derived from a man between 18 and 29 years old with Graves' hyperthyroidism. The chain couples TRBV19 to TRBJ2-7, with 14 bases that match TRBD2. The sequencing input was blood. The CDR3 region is CASSTGTSGRYF. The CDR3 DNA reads TGTGCCAGTAGTACCGGGACTAGCGGGAGGTACTTC.